Listed below are T cell receptor beta chains from one sample, sequenced in a study of blood T cell repertoires in COVID-19. Libraries were prepared by immunoSEQ multiplex PCR; TCRdb keeps only in-frame clonotypes and omits some of them. The sample shows 260,000 or so clones, around 90% of them seen only once. Material for sequencing was peripheral blood. The receptors were gathered from a man between 18 and 35 years old with active or convalescent COVID-19. Both conserved end residues are part of each CDR3. The order of the fields is clone size, D gene, J gene, CDR3 length, V gene, CDR3 DNA, CDR3 protein. D genes are given only for firm matches. Clone size, where shown, is once, few, many, or a class for clones that have expanded.

>-|TRBD1|TRBJ1-2|14|TRBV5-3
TGTGCCAGAAGCCGCCACAGGGGAAGGAATGGCTACACCTTC
CARSRHRGRNGYTF
>-|-|TRBJ1-1|17|TRBV7-2
TGTGCCAGCAGCCCCGGGGGGCAGGGGAACATAGACACTGAAGCTTTCTTT
CASSPGGQGNIDTEAFF
>-|-|TRBJ2-1|12|TRBV10-3
TGTGCCATCAGTGTCGACAGTTATGAGCAGTTCTTC
CAISVDSYEQFF
>-|TRBD2|TRBJ2-1|17|TRBV6-2/TRBV6-3
TGTGCCAGCAGTTACGTAGCGACTAGCGGGGTGTCCTATGAGCAGTTCTTC
CASSYVATSGVSYEQFF
>-|-|TRBJ1-1|14|TRBV30
TGTGCCTGGAGGCGGGAGGGTAAGTACACTGAAGCTTTCTTT
CAWRREGKYTEAFF
>-|TRBD2|TRBJ2-1|16|TRBV5-6
TGTGCCAGCAGCTTCCGGCGGGGGGCCCGCGTGAATGAGCAGTTCTTC
CASSFRRGARVNEQFF
>-|-|TRBJ1-6|15|TRBV3-1/TRBV3-2
TGTGCCAGCAGCCGTCGCGAGGGGGTCGGTTCACCCCTCCACTTT
CASSRREGVGSPLHF
>-|-|TRBJ2-7|15|TRBV10-2
TGCGCCAGCAGTAAACCGGACAGCTTCTCCTACGAGCAGTACTTC
CASSKPDSFSYEQYF
>-|-|TRBJ2-3|14|TRBV11-2
TGTGCCAGCAGCCAGGACTCTAGACAAGATACGCAGTATTTT
CASSQDSRQDTQYF
>-|TRBD1|TRBJ2-3|14|TRBV18
TGTGCCAGCTCACCAAGGGGGCAGACAGATACGCAGTATTTT
CASSPRGQTDTQYF
>-|TRBD1|TRBJ1-2|13|TRBV13
TGTGCCAGCAGCACAGGGGAAGTAGTCGGCTACACCTTC
CASSTGEVVGYTF
>once|-|TRBJ1-2|13|TRBV5-1
TGCGCCAGCAGCTTTCCGGGACTGTATGGCTACACCTTC
CASSFPGLYGYTF
>few|TRBD1|TRBJ2-7|13|TRBV3-1/TRBV3-2
TGTGCCAGCAGCCCCCGGACAGGCTACGAGCAGTACTTC
CASSPRTGYEQYF
>-|-|TRBJ2-2|14|TRBV7-8
TGTGCCAGCAGCCCCCTCCGGGACACCGGGGAGCTGTTTTTT
CASSPLRDTGELFF
>-|TRBD1|TRBJ1-5|15|TRBV19
TGTGCCAGTAGTGTCCGGACAGGCCACAATCAGCCCCAGCATTTT
CASSVRTGHNQPQHF
>-|-|TRBJ2-3|14|TRBV6-4
TGTGCCAGCAGTGATCACCAGGGCACAGATACGCAGTATTTT
CASSDHQGTDTQYF
>-|-|TRBJ2-1|15|TRBV9
TGTGCCAGCACCGAGGGGGGGAGCTCCTACAATGAGCAGTTCTTC
CASTEGGSSYNEQFF
>-|-|TRBJ2-5|13|TRBV9
TGTGCCAGCAGAGCTTCGGACCAAGAGACCCAGTACTTC
CASRASDQETQYF
>-|TRBD2|TRBJ2-1|19|TRBV9
TGTGCCAGCAGCGTAAGAGTAGGTAGCGGGGGGGCCGCCTACAATGAGCAGTTCTTC
CASSVRVGSGGAAYNEQFF
>-|-|TRBJ1-6|16|TRBV28
TGTGCCAGCAGTGACAATCTTGGGCCCTATAATTCACCCCTCCACTTT
CASSDNLGPYNSPLHF
>-|-|TRBJ2-5|12|TRBV29-1
TGCAGCGTAGCGACGGGAGAAGAGACCCAGTACTTC
CSVATGEETQYF
>few|TRBD1|TRBJ1-1|13|TRBV2
TGTGCCAGCAGTGGGGAGCAGGGGGCACGAGCTTTCTTT
CASSGEQGARAFF
>-|TRBD1|TRBJ2-5|15|TRBV4-3
TGCGCCAGCAGCCCAGGGGGAAGTGGACAAGAGACCCAGTACTTC
CASSPGGSGQETQYF
>-|TRBD1|TRBJ1-2|16|TRBV6-2/TRBV6-3
TGTGCCAGCAGTTTAGCAGGGGGCGTCGGCAACTATGGCTACACCTTC
CASSLAGGVGNYGYTF